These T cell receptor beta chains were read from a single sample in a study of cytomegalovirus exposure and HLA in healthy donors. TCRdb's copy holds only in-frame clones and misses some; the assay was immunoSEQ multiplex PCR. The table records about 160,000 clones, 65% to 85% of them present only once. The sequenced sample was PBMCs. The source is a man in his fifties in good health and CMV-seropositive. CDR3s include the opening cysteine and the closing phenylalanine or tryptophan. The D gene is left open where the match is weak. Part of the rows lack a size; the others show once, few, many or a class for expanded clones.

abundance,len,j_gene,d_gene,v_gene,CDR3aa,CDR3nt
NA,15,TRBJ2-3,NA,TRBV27,CASSPWRGPRDTQYF,TGTGCCAGCAGCCCTTGGCGGGGGCCCCGAGATACGCAGTATTTT
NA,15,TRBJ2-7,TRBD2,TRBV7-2,CASSLMEAGAYEQYF,TGTGCCAGCAGCTTAATGGAGGCGGGAGCCTACGAGCAGTACTTC
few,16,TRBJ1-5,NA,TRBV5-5,CASSLGAFASNQPQHF,TGTGCCAGCAGCTTGGGGGCTTTCGCTAGCAATCAGCCCCAGCATTTT
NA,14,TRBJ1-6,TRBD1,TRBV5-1,CASSRGQGNSPLHF,TGCGCCAGCAGCCGGGGACAGGGAAACTCACCCCTCCACTTT
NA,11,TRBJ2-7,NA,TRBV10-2,CASNLTYEQYF,TGCGCCAGCAACCTTACATACGAGCAGTACTTC
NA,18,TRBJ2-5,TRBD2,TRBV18,CASSDGLAGAAKQETQYF,TGTGCCAGCTCAGATGGACTAGCGGGGGCCGCGAAACAAGAGACCCAGTACTTC
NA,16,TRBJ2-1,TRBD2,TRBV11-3,CASSLSGGSSYNEQFF,TGTGCCAGCAGCTTAAGCGGGGGGAGCTCCTACAATGAGCAGTTCTTC
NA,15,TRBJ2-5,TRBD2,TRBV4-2,CASSQGLAAKETQYF,TGTGCCAGCAGCCAAGGCCTAGCGGCTAAAGAGACCCAGTACTTC
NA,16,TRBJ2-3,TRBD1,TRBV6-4,CASSAEQGLGTDTQYF,TGTGCCAGCAGTGCCGAACAGGGGTTGGGCACAGATACGCAGTATTTT
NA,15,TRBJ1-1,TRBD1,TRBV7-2,CASSPHRGMDTEAFF,TGTGCCAGCAGCCCTCACAGGGGGATGGACACTGAAGCTTTCTTT
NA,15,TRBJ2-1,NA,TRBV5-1,CASSSDSHSANEQFF,TGCGCCAGCAGCTCGGACTCCCACTCAGCCAATGAGCAGTTCTTC
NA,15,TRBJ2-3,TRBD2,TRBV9,CASSGLAGLGDTQYF,TGTGCCAGCAGCGGACTAGCGGGCCTCGGGGATACGCAGTATTTT
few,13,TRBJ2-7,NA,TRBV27,CASSLDWGYEQYF,TGTGCCAGCAGTTTGGACTGGGGCTACGAGCAGTACTTC
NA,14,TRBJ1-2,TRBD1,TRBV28,CASSPGQGSYGYTF,TGTGCCAGCAGTCCGGGACAGGGTTCCTATGGCTACACCTTC
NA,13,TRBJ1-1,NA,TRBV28,CASSPPQVGEAFF,TGTGCCAGCAGCCCCCCGCAGGTGGGTGAAGCTTTCTTT
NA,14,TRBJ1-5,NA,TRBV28,CASIPPYSNQPQHF,TGTGCCAGCATCCCCCCTTATAGCAATCAGCCCCAGCATTTT
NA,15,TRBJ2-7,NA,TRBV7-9,CASSLGRPVLYEQYF,TGTGCCAGCAGCTTGGGCCGACCCGTCCTCTACGAGCAGTACTTC
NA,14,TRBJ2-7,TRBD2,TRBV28,CASSQGLAIYEQYF,TGTGCCAGCAGCCAGGGACTAGCCATCTACGAGCAGTACTTC
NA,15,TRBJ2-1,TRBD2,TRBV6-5,CASRKSGGPYNEQFF,TGTGCCAGCAGGAAGAGCGGGGGACCCTACAATGAGCAGTTCTTC
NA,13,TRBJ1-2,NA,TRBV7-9,CASSLTQVYGYTF,TGTGCCAGCAGCCTCACACAGGTTTATGGCTACACCTTC
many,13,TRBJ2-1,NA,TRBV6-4,CASSDTGINEQFF,TGTGCCAGCAGTGACACAGGGATCAATGAGCAGTTCTTC
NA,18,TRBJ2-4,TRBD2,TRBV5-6,CASSPWAGGSPKGNIQYF,TGTGCCAGCAGCCCTTGGGCGGGAGGGTCCCCCAAAGGAAACATTCAGTACTTC
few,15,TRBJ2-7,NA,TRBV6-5,CASSGGGPTDYEQYF,TGTGCCAGCAGCGGCGGGGGCCCAACCGACTACGAGCAGTACTTC
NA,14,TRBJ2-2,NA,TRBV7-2,CASSSAVNTGELFF,TGTGCCAGCAGCTCAGCCGTGAACACCGGGGAGCTGTTTTTT
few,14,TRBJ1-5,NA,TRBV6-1,CASTEGGARQPQHF,TGTGCCAGCACCGAGGGAGGGGCGCGTCAGCCCCAGCATTTT
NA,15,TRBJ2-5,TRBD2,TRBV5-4,CASSLGRGGQETQYF,TGTGCCAGCAGCTTGGGGCGGGGGGGCCAAGAGACCCAGTACTTC
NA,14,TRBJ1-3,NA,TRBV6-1,CASSEVVRRNTIYF,TGTGCCAGCAGTGAAGTGGTCAGAAGAAACACCATATATTTT
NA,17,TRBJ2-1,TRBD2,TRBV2,CASSPTRGPAGGNEQFF,TGTGCCAGCTCCCCCACGAGAGGGCCCGCGGGGGGGAATGAGCAGTTCTTC
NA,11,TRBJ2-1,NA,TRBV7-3,CASSMANEQFF,TGTGCCAGCAGCATGGCTAATGAGCAGTTCTTC
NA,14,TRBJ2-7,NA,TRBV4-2,CASSQAGGLDEQYF,TGTGCCAGCAGCCAAGCTGGGGGCCTAGATGAGCAGTACTTC
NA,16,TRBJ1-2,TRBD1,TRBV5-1,CASSLAAGQTNYGYTF,TGCGCCAGCAGCTTGGCCGCGGGACAGACCAACTATGGCTACACCTTC
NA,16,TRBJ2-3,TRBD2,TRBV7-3,CASSLTSGGAGDTQYF,TGTGCCAGCAGCTTAACCAGCGGGGGGGCAGGAGATACGCAGTATTTT
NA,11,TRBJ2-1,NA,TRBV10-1,CASSPYNEQFF,TGCGCCAGCAGTCCTTACAATGAGCAGTTCTTC
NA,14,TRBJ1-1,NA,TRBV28,CASSLAGFGDEAFF,TGTGCCAGCAGTTTAGCAGGTTTCGGTGATGAAGCTTTCTTT
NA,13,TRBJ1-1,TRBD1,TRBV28,CASLQGGNTEAFF,TGTGCCAGCCTACAGGGGGGGAACACTGAAGCTTTCTTT
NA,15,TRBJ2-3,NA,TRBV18,CASSPGRGPTDTQYF,TGTGCCAGCTCACCAGGACGCGGGCCCACAGATACGCAGTATTTT
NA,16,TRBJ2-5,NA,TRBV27,CASSPWARADRETQYF,TGTGCCAGCAGTCCATGGGCCAGGGCGGATCGAGAGACCCAGTACTTC
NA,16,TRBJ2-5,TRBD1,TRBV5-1,CASSTIGQGLQETQYF,TGCGCCAGCAGCACAATAGGACAGGGGCTTCAAGAGACCCAGTACTTC
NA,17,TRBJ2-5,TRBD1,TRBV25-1,CASSELRGRGLGETQYF,TGTGCCAGCAGTGAATTAAGGGGGCGCGGGCTTGGAGAGACCCAGTACTTC
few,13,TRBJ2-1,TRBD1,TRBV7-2,CASSFRTGNEQFF,TGTGCCAGCAGCTTCCGGACAGGGAATGAGCAGTTCTTC
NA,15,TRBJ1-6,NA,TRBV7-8,CASSLSRISPSPLHF,TGTGCCAGCAGCTTATCCAGGATCTCCCCTTCACCCCTCCACTTT
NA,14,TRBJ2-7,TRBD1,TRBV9,CASSAQGALGEQYF,TGTGCCAGCAGCGCACAGGGGGCTCTGGGCGAGCAGTACTTC
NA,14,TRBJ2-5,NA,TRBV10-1,CASSKDRYQETQYF,TGCGCCAGCAGTAAAGACAGGTACCAAGAGACCCAGTACTTC
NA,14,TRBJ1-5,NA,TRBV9,CASSVGRGNQPQHF,TGTGCCAGCAGCGTGGGGAGAGGCAATCAGCCCCAGCATTTT
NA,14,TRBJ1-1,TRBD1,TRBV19,CASSMTGANTEAFF,TGTGCCAGTAGTATGACAGGGGCGAACACTGAAGCTTTCTTT
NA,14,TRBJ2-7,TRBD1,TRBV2,CASRARGTGYEQYF,TGTGCCAGCAGAGCTCGGGGGACAGGCTACGAGCAGTACTTC
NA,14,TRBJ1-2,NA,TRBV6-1,CASIKEGSSKGYTF,TGTGCCAGCATTAAGGAGGGCTCTTCTAAAGGCTACACCTTC
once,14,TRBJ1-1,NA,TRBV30,CAWTVSLGHTEAFF,TGTGCCTGGACCGTATCACTTGGGCACACTGAAGCTTTCTTT
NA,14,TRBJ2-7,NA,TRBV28,CASSLSAGAHEQYF,TGTGCCAGCAGTCTCTCAGCAGGTGCCCACGAGCAGTACTTC
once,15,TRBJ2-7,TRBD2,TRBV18,CASSPAGVLSYEQYF,TGTGCCAGCTCACCAGCGGGAGTCCTCTCCTACGAGCAGTACTTC
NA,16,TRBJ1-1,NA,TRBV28,CASTPSAGPMNTEAFF,TGTGCCAGCACCCCAAGCGCAGGGCCCATGAACACTGAAGCTTTCTTT